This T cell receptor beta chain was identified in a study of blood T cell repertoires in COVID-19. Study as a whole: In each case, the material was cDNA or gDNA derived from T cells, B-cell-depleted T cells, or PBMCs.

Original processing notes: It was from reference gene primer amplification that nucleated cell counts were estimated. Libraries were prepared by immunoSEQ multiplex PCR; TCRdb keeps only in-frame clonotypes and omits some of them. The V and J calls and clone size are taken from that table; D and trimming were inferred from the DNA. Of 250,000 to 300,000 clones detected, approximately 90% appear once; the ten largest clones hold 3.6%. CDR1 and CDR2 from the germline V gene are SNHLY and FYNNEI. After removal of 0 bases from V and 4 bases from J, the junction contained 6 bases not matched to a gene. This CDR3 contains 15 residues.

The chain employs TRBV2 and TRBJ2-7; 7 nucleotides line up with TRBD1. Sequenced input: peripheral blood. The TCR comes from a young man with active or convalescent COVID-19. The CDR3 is CASSEAGTGVYEQYF. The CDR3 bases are TGTGCCAGCAGTGAAGCGGGAACAGGGGTGTACGAGCAGTACTTC.